Listed below are T cell receptor beta chains from one sample, sequenced in a study of radiation and T cells in renal cell carcinoma. The data were produced by immunoSEQ multiplex PCR, yet TCRdb's version contains in-frame clones alone and is incomplete. The data show 120,000 or so clones, 81% seen once. This material consisted of blood, taken from a patient whose treatment included radiotherapy and nephrectomy. These receptors were taken from a man in his forties or fifties with renal cell carcinoma. Both conserved end residues are part of each CDR3. The order of the fields is J gene, V gene, D gene, clone size, CDR3 protein, CDR3 DNA. A D gene is named only where the DNA matches it firmly. Where a row states a size, it is once, few, many or the class of an expanded clone; other rows omit it.

j_call: TRBJ2-1
v_call: TRBV20-1
d_call: -
clone_size: -
cdr3_aa: CSAIGFNEQFF
cdr3_nt: TGCAGTGCTATCGGGTTTAATGAGCAGTTCTTC

j_call: TRBJ2-3
v_call: TRBV6-6
d_call: -
clone_size: -
cdr3_aa: CASSSKGSDTQYF
cdr3_nt: TGTGCCAGCAGTTCAAAGGGGTCAGATACGCAGTATTTT

j_call: TRBJ2-5
v_call: TRBV10-1
d_call: -
clone_size: -
cdr3_aa: CASSLSATQETQYF
cdr3_nt: TGCGCCAGCAGCCTCTCTGCGACCCAAGAGACCCAGTACTTC

j_call: TRBJ2-3
v_call: TRBV5-1
d_call: -
clone_size: -
cdr3_aa: CASSSSGTYTDTQYF
cdr3_nt: TGCGCCAGCAGCTCCTCCGGGACGTACACAGATACGCAGTATTTT

j_call: TRBJ2-7
v_call: TRBV7-9
d_call: -
clone_size: many
cdr3_aa: CASSPPGLYYEQYF
cdr3_nt: TGTGCCAGCAGCCCACCGGGGCTCTACTACGAGCAGTACTTC

j_call: TRBJ2-2
v_call: TRBV10-3
d_call: -
clone_size: -
cdr3_aa: CAISESMWQVNTGELFF
cdr3_nt: TGTGCCATCAGTGAGTCGATGTGGCAGGTCAACACCGGGGAGCTGTTTTTT

j_call: TRBJ2-2
v_call: TRBV5-1
d_call: -
clone_size: -
cdr3_aa: CASNPSPTGTGELFF
cdr3_nt: TGCGCCAGCAATCCTTCCCCAACAGGAACCGGGGAGCTGTTTTTT

j_call: TRBJ2-5
v_call: TRBV7-9
d_call: -
clone_size: -
cdr3_aa: CASSLGPGAGQETQYF
cdr3_nt: TGTGCCAGCAGCTTAGGTCCGGGAGCAGGGCAAGAGACCCAGTACTTC

j_call: TRBJ2-1
v_call: TRBV28
d_call: -
clone_size: few
cdr3_aa: CASSFNGVGFSYNEQFF
cdr3_nt: TGTGCCAGCAGTTTCAATGGCGTGGGTTTCTCCTACAATGAGCAGTTCTTC

j_call: TRBJ2-3
v_call: TRBV5-1
d_call: -
clone_size: -
cdr3_aa: CASSLLGGTDTQYF
cdr3_nt: TGCGCCAGCAGCTTACTAGGGGGAACAGATACGCAGTATTTT

j_call: TRBJ1-4
v_call: TRBV10-3
d_call: -
clone_size: -
cdr3_aa: CAISDHAEKLFF
cdr3_nt: TGTGCCATCAGTGACCACGCTGAAAAACTGTTTTTT

j_call: TRBJ2-7
v_call: TRBV6-4
d_call: -
clone_size: -
cdr3_aa: CASTLSPGPTYEQYF
cdr3_nt: TGTGCCAGCACACTCTCACCGGGGCCGACCTACGAGCAGTACTTC

j_call: TRBJ1-6
v_call: TRBV18
d_call: -
clone_size: -
cdr3_aa: CASSPPAGSYNSPLHF
cdr3_nt: TGTGCCAGCTCACCACCGGCAGGGTCCTATAATTCACCCCTCCACTTT

j_call: TRBJ2-2
v_call: TRBV7-3
d_call: -
clone_size: once
cdr3_aa: CASSFDTGELFF
cdr3_nt: TGTGCCAGCAGCTTTGATACCGGGGAGCTGTTTTTT

j_call: TRBJ1-2
v_call: TRBV6-5
d_call: TRBD1
clone_size: -
cdr3_aa: CASSIGTGVKGYTF
cdr3_nt: TGTGCCAGCAGTATTGGGACAGGGGTGAAAGGCTACACCTTC

j_call: TRBJ2-7
v_call: TRBV4-3
d_call: TRBD1
clone_size: -
cdr3_aa: CASSPPGTGYHEQYF
cdr3_nt: TGCGCCAGCAGCCCCCCGGGGACAGGGTACCACGAGCAGTACTTC

j_call: TRBJ1-2
v_call: TRBV6-1
d_call: TRBD1
clone_size: -
cdr3_aa: CASRWTGTNYGYTF
cdr3_nt: TGTGCCAGCAGGTGGACAGGCACAAACTATGGCTACACCTTC

j_call: TRBJ2-2
v_call: TRBV6-1
d_call: TRBD1
clone_size: -
cdr3_aa: CASRQGARGELFF
cdr3_nt: TGTGCCAGCAGGCAGGGGGCGCGAGGGGAGCTGTTTTTT

j_call: TRBJ2-7
v_call: TRBV5-1
d_call: TRBD2
clone_size: -
cdr3_aa: CASSVGTRIGYEQYF
cdr3_nt: TGCGCCAGCAGCGTCGGGACTAGAATAGGCTACGAGCAGTACTTC

j_call: TRBJ2-3
v_call: TRBV5-1
d_call: -
clone_size: -
cdr3_aa: CASSFAGLGDTQYF
cdr3_nt: TGCGCCAGCAGCTTCGCGGGTTTGGGAGATACGCAGTATTTT

j_call: TRBJ2-5
v_call: TRBV5-4
d_call: -
clone_size: -
cdr3_aa: CASSSQETQYF
cdr3_nt: TGTGCCAGCAGCTCGCAAGAGACCCAGTACTTC

j_call: TRBJ2-2
v_call: TRBV28
d_call: -
clone_size: once
cdr3_aa: CASSFGGLVTGELFF
cdr3_nt: TGTGCCAGCAGTTTTGGGGGATTGGTCACCGGGGAGCTGTTTTTT

j_call: TRBJ1-4
v_call: TRBV4-1
d_call: -
clone_size: -
cdr3_aa: CASSQQATNEKLFF
cdr3_nt: TGCGCCAGCAGCCAGCAGGCAACTAATGAAAAACTGTTTTTT

j_call: TRBJ2-7
v_call: TRBV6-5
d_call: TRBD1
clone_size: -
cdr3_aa: CASSAGTGLYF
cdr3_nt: TGTGCCAGCAGTGCCGGGACAGGGCTGTACTTC

j_call: TRBJ1-2
v_call: TRBV10-3
d_call: TRBD1
clone_size: -
cdr3_aa: CAISEVTGDGYTF
cdr3_nt: TGTGCCATCAGTGAGGTGACAGGGGACGGCTACACCTTC

j_call: TRBJ2-2
v_call: TRBV11-3
d_call: TRBD2
clone_size: few
cdr3_aa: CASSPGLAGGPGELFF
cdr3_nt: TGTGCCAGCAGCCCCGGACTAGCGGGGGGGCCCGGGGAGCTGTTTTTT

j_call: TRBJ2-6
v_call: TRBV19
d_call: -
clone_size: once
cdr3_aa: CASSIQGTGANVLTF
cdr3_nt: TGTGCCAGTAGTATCCAGGGGACTGGGGCCAACGTCCTGACTTTC